The source of this T cell receptor beta chain is a study of cytomegalovirus exposure and HLA in healthy donors. Looking at the study overall: Findings of an earlier analysis included roughly 110 million unique TCR beta sequences from 180 million or so T cells. Study-wide findings and caveats: TCR beta chains numbering some 150 were designated cytomegalovirus-associated. V- and J-gene trimming of TCR beta was linked (in a later analysis) to a missense DCLRE1C variant. Prior analysis indicated that the majority of TCR beta V segments exhibited productivity approximately 87% or approximately 30% of the time.

The study ran its PCR with 60 Vbeta and 13 Jbeta primers. Assay: immunoSEQ multiplex PCR; the TCRdb copy retains only in-frame clones and omits some. The table lists about 200,000 clones, roughly 85% of them singletons. Notes on this clone: Its target is not known.

Germline CDR1 and CDR2: MNHEY and SVGAGI. The CDR3 sequence is 15 residues long. Trimming cost V 2 bases and J 8 bases; bases outside gene matches: 7. The chain recombines TRBV6-5 with TRBJ2-1; 9 bases agree with TRBD2. Source material: PBMCs. This receptor was obtained from a young woman in good health and CMV-seronegative. The CDR3 reads CASSYAAGGAYEQFF. DNA of the CDR3: TGTGCCAGCAGTTACGCGGCGGGAGGGGCCTATGAGCAGTTCTTC.